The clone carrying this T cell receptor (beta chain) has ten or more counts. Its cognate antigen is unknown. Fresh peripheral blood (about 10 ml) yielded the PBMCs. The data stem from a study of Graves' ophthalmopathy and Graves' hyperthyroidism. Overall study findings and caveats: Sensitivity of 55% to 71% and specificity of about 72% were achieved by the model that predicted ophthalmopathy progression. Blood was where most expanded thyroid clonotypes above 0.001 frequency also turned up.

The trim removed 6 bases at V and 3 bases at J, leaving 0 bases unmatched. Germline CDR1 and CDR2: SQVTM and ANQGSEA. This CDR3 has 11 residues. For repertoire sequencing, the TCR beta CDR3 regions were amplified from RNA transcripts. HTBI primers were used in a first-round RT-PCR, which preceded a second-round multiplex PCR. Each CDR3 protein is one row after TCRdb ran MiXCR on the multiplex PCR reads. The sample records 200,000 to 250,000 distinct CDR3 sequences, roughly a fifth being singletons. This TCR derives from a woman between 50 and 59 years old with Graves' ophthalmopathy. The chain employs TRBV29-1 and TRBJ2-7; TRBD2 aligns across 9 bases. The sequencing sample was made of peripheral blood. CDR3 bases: TGCAGCGTGACTAGCGGCTACGAGCAGTACTTC. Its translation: CSVTSGYEQYF.